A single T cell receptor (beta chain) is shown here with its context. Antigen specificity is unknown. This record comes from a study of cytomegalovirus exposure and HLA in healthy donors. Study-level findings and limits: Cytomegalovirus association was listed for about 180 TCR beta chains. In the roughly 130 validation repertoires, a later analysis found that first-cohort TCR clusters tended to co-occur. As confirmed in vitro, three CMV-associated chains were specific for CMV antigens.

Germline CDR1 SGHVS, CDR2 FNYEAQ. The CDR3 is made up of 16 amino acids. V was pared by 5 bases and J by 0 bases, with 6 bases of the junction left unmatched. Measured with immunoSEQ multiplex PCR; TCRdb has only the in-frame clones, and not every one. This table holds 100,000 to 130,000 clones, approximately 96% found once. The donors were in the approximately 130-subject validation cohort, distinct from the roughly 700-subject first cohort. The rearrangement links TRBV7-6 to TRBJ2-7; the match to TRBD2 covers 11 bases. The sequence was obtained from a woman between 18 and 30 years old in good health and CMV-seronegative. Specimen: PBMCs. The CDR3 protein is CASSLTSGATSYEQYF. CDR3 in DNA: TGTGCCAGCAGCCTGACTAGCGGGGCGACCTCCTACGAGCAGTACTTC.